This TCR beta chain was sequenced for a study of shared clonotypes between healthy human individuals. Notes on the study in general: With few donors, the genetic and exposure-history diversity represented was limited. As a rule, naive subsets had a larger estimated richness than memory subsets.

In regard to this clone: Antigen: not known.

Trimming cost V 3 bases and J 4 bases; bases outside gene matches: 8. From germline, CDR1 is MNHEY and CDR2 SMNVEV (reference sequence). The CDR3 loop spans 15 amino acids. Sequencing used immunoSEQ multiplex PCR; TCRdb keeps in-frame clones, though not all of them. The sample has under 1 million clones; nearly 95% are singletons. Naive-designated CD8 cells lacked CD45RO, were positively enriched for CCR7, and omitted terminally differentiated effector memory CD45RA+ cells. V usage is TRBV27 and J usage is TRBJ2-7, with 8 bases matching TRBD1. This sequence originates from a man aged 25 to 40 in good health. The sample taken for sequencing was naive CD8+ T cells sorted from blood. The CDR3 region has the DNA TGTGCCAGCAGTTTGGGAGGACAGGGTCCTTACGAGCAGTACTTC. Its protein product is CASSLGGQGPYEQYF.